The next 10 T cell receptor beta chains were all read from a single sample in a study of cytomegalovirus exposure and HLA in healthy donors. 13 Jbeta primers and 60 Vbeta primers were used for the PCR. Using immunoSEQ multiplex PCR, the repertoire was profiled, and TCRdb retains in-frame clones only, with some absent. The table records roughly 170,000 clones, almost 85% of them present only once. Sequenced input: PBMCs. The receptor set was obtained from a girl aged 5 to 17 in good health and CMV-seropositive.

The J gene is TRBJ2-3, the V gene TRBV27; 8 nucleotides agree with TRBD2. The V and J ends lost 6 bases and 5 bases, in that order; junction bases with no gene match: 16. This CDR3 region has 17 residues. Germline CDR1 and CDR2: MNHEY and SMNVEV (reference sequence). The CDR3 DNA reads as TGTGCCAGCAGATTCGGGGGGGGAGGTTTAGGAGGAGATACGCAGTATTTT. Translated: CASRFGGGGLGGDTQYF.

The chain has TRBV6-6 and TRBJ1-1, with TRBD1 matching 7 bases. The V gene end was trimmed by 7 bases and the J gene end by 0 bases; junction bases not matched to a gene: 5. Per the germline V gene, CDR1 is MNHNY and CDR2 is SVGAGI (reference sequence). The CDR3 contains 14 residues. The CDR3 region is CASIDRELNTEAFF. CDR3 DNA: TGTGCCAGCATCGACAGGGAGCTGAACACTGAAGCTTTCTTT.

This chain's CDR3 is CASSGRGMYEQYF. The CDR3 region has the DNA TGTGCCAGCAGTGGACGAGGGATGTACGAGCAGTACTTC. The gene calls are TRBV6-1 and TRBJ2-5, with D possibly TRBD2 on 5 matching bases. TRBJ2-7 matches the DNA end more closely, so the J call is doubtful. The V gene's germline CDR1 is MNHNS and CDR2 SASEGT. The CDR3 is made up of 13 amino acids.

This chain links TRBV11-3 with TRBJ2-6; D is ambiguous. V was shortened by 8 bases and J by 0 bases, with 8 bases between the two germline ends. The germline V gene has CDR1 SGHNT and CDR2 YENEEA. The CDR3 sequence is 14 residues long. The CDR3 sequence is CASVQDSGANVLTF. The CDR3 DNA sequence: TGTGCCAGCGTTCAGGACTCTGGGGCCAACGTCCTGACTTTC. The full variable domain, completed using reference TRBV11-3 and TRBJ2-6, is EAGVVQSPRYKIIEKKQPVAFWCNPISGHNTLYWYLQNLGQGPELLIRYENEEAVDDSQLPKDRFSAERLKGVDSTLKIQPAELGDSAVYLCASVQDSGANVLTFGAGSRLTVL.

The V and J genes are TRBV6-5 and TRBJ1-3; D is unclear. Germline lookup yields CDR1 MNHEY and CDR2 SVGAGI. V lost 8 bases and J 0 bases, leaving 8 bases between the germline ends. The CDR3 has 13 amino acids. CDR3 sequence reads: CASGGRSGNTIYF. CDR3 coding DNA: TGTGCCAGCGGCGGGCGCTCTGGAAACACCATATATTTT.

This clone was seen a handful of times. The chain is built from TRBV7-8 and TRBJ2-7, with 8 bases aligning to TRBD1. V shed 4 bases, J shed 7 bases, and the junction held 9 bases outside the gene matches. The germline V gene encodes CDR1 SGHVS and CDR2 FQNEAQ. The CDR3 loop spans 14 amino acids. CDR3 nucleotides: TGTGCCAGCAGCTCCCGGACAGGGACTCGGGAGCAGTACTTC. Translation: CASSSRTGTREQYF.

This rearrangement joins TRBV6-1 to TRBJ1-2; TRBD1 matches at 7 bases. Germline assignment: CDR1 MNHNS and CDR2 SASEGT. CDR3 length equals 15 residues. The V and J ends lost 5 bases and 8 bases, in that order; junction bases with no gene match: 14. DNA for the CDR3: TGTGCCAGCAGTCGATACGATAGTGACAGGGACGGCTACACCTTC. It encodes CASSRYDSDRDGYTF.

This clone showed up just once. The rearrangement uses TRBV13 and TRBJ1-2; tentatively, D is TRBD1 (5 bases). Trimming took off 2 bases at V and 6 bases at J, with 19 bases between the two ends. This CDR3 spans 16 amino acids. Looked up from germline, CDR1 is PRHDT and CDR2 is FYEKMQ (reference sequence). In DNA form, the CDR3 reads TGTGCCAGCAGCTTATATGCAAACAGGCTTGTGGATGGCTACACCTTC. Encoded protein: CASSLYANRLVDGYTF.

The V call is TRBV12-5, the J call TRBJ1-4; 9 positions match TRBD1. CDR3 length equals 17 residues. Germline assignment: CDR1 LGHNT and CDR2 FRNRAP. V trimming: 7 bases; J trimming: 4 bases; junction bases outside the gene matches: 13. CDR3 bases: TGTGCTAGTGCCAAACGGACAGGGGTCCTTCTTAATGAAAAACTGTTTTTT. Its protein product is CASAKRTGVLLNEKLFF.

The V gene is TRBV19, the J gene TRBJ1-3; 7 bases align to TRBD1. Germline loops: CDR1 LNHDA, CDR2 SQIVND (reference sequence). Trimming at V came to 7 bases and at J to 4 bases, leaving 4 bases not matched to a gene. The CDR3 runs to 13 residues. CDR3 DNA sequence: TGTGCCAGTAAAGACAGGGCCGGAAACACCATATATTTT. As protein: CASKDRAGNTIYF.